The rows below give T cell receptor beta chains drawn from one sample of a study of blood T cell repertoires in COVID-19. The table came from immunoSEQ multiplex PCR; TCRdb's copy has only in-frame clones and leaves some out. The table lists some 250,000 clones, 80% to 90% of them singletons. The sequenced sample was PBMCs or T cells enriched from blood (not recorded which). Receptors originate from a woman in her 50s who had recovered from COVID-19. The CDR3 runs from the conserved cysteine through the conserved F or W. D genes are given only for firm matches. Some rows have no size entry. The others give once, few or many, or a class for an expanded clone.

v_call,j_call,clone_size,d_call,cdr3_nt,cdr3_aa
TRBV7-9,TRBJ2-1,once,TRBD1,TGTGCCAGCAGCAAATGGGACAGGGGCGTATACAATGAGCAGTTCTTC,CASSKWDRGVYNEQFF
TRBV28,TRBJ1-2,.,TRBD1,TGTGCCAGCACAGGGGGAGGGGACAGGGGATGGTACTATGGCTACACCTTC,CASTGGGDRGWYYGYTF
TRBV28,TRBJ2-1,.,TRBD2,TGTGCCAGCTCCAAAGGGACTAGCAATGAGCAGTTCTTC,CASSKGTSNEQFF
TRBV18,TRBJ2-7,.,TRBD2,TGTGCCAGCTCACCAGGGACTAGCGGGTCCTACGAGCAGTACTTC,CASSPGTSGSYEQYF
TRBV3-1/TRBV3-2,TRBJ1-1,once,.,TGTGCCAGCAGCTCTCAGGGGATCGGCACTGAAGCTTTCTTT,CASSSQGIGTEAFF
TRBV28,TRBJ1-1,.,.,TGTGCCAGCAGTCCAGTACTAAACACTGAAGCTTTCTTT,CASSPVLNTEAFF
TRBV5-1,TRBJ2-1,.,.,TGCGCCAGCAGCTTGACCGAGGGCAATGAGCAGTTCTTC,CASSLTEGNEQFF
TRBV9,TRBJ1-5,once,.,TGTGCCAGCAGCGTCGACATCAATCAGCCCCAGCATTTT,CASSVDINQPQHF
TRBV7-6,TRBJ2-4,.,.,TGTGCCAGCAGCCCGGGTCCTACTGATACCGAGGCCAAAAACATTCAGTACTTC,CASSPGPTDTEAKNIQYF
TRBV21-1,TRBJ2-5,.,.,TGTGCCAGCAGCAAAGTAATTCGGACTAGCGGGAGACCTCGAGTGGGGACCCAGTACTTC,CASSKVIRTSGRPRVGTQYF
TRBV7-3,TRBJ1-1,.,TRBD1,TGTGCCAGCAGCCCAACAGGGGAGATGAACACTGAAGCTTTCTTT,CASSPTGEMNTEAFF
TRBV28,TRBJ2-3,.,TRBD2,TGTGCCAGCAGTGGACTAGCGGGATTGGGAGATACGCAGTATTTT,CASSGLAGLGDTQYF
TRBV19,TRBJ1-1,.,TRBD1,TGTGCCAGTAGTATAAGGACAGGGGGGATGAACACTGAAGCTTTCTTT,CASSIRTGGMNTEAFF
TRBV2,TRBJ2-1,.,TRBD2,TGTGCCAGCAGTGGGCTAGCGGCTGAGCAGTTCTTC,CASSGLAAEQFF
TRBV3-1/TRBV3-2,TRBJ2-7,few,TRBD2,TGTGCCAGCAGCCAAGGGGCGGGACTATCCTCCTACGAGCAGTACTTC,CASSQGAGLSSYEQYF
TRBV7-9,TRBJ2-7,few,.,TGTGCCAGCAGCCCACTGAGCGACTACGAGCAGTACTTC,CASSPLSDYEQYF
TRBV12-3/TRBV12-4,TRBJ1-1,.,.,TGTGCCAGCGCAGGGAACTCGGTCGCTGAAGCTTTCTTT,CASAGNSVAEAFF
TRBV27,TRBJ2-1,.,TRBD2,TGTGCCAGCAGCCCCCCGAGACTAGCGGGAGGGCCCAATGAGCAGTTCTTC,CASSPPRLAGGPNEQFF
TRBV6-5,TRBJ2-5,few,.,TGTGCCAGCACGACAGGACGGGAAGAGACCCAGTACTTC,CASTTGREETQYF
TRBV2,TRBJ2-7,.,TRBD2,TGTGCCAGCAGTGAGGGACTAGCGGGAGGGCCTCTATACGAGCAGTACTTC,CASSEGLAGGPLYEQYF
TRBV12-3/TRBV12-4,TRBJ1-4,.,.,TGTGCCAGCAGACTAGGTCCCAATGAAAAACTGTTTTTT,CASRLGPNEKLFF
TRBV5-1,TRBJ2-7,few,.,TGCGCCAGCACCCCCGGCAGGGTCTCCTACGAGCAGTACTTC,CASTPGRVSYEQYF